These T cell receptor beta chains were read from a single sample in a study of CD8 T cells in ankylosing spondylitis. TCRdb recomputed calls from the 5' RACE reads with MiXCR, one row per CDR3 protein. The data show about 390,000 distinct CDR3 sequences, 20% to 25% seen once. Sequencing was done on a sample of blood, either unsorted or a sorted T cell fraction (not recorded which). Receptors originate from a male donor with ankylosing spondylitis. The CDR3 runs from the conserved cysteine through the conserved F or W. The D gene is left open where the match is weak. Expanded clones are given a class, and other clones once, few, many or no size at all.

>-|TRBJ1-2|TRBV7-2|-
CASSLDAANYGYTF
TGTGCCAGCAGCTTAGATGCCGCTAACTATGGCTACACCTTC
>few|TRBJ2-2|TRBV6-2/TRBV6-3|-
CASSYSLANTGELFF
TGTGCCAGCAGTTACAGCCTAGCGAACACCGGGGAGCTGTTTTTT
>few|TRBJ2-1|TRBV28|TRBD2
CASSLVSASGYNEQFF
TGTGCCAGCAGTTTAGTAAGTGCTAGCGGCTACAATGAGCAGTTCTTC
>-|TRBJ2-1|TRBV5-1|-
CASRPPGRESYNEQFF
TGCGCCAGCAGGCCCCCCGGGAGAGAATCCTACAATGAGCAGTTCTTC
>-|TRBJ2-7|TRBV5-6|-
CARSPVTPYEQYF
TGTGCCAGGAGCCCTGTTACCCCCTACGAGCAGTACTTC
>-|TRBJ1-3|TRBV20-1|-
CSARDLGNSGNTIYF
TGCAGTGCTAGAGACCTGGGAAACTCTGGAAACACCATATATTTT
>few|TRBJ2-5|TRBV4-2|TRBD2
CASSPGTSGAQETQYF
TGTGCCAGCAGCCCAGGGACTAGCGGGGCTCAAGAGACCCAGTACTTC
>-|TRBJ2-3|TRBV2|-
CASRPLRADTQYF
TGTGCCAGCAGACCCCTTCGAGCAGATACGCAGTATTTT
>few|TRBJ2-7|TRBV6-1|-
CAERDKFNEQYF
TGTGCCGAACGGGACAAGTTTAACGAGCAGTACTTC
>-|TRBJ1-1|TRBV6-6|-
CASSYIGASEAFF
TGTGCCAGCAGTTACATAGGGGCTTCTGAAGCTTTCTTT
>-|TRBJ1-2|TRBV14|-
CASSQEAENYGYTF
TGTGCCAGCAGCCAAGAAGCAGAGAACTATGGCTACACCTTC
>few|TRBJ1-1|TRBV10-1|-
CASSDRRKEGPEAFF
TGCGCCAGCAGTGACCGACGGAAGGAGGGCCCTGAAGCTTTCTTT
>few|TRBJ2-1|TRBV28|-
CASSQRAGPFNEQFF
TGTGCCAGCAGTCAGAGGGCCGGTCCCTTCAATGAGCAGTTCTTC
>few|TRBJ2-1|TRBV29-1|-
CSVVGDFVGNEQFF
TGCAGCGTTGTGGGCGACTTTGTAGGCAATGAGCAGTTCTTC
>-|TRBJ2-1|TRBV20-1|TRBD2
CSARKPIAGGPYEQFF
TGCAGTGCTAGAAAACCTATAGCGGGAGGGCCGTATGAGCAGTTCTTC
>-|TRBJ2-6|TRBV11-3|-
CASSPLGLSGANVLTF
TGTGCCAGCAGCCCCCTGGGACTTTCTGGGGCCAACGTCCTGACTTTC
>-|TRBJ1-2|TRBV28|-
CASSSQVEVYGYTF
TGTGCCAGCAGTTCGCAAGTAGAAGTTTATGGCTACACCTTC
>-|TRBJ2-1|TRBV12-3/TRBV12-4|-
CASSAPPWGSYNEQFF
TGTGCCAGCAGTGCCCCTCCTTGGGGCTCCTACAATGAGCAGTTCTTC
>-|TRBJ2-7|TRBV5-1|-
CASSLKLAGTYEQYF
TGCGCCAGCAGCTTGAAGTTGGCGGGAACCTACGAGCAGTACTTC
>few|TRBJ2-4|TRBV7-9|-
CASSLPENIQYF
TGTGCCAGCAGCTTACCTGAAAACATTCAGTACTTC
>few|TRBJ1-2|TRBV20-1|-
CSAFKGTVYGYTF
TGCAGTGCTTTCAAGGGAACCGTCTATGGCTACACCTTC
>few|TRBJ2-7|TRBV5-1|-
CASSTTTGSYEQYF
TGCGCCAGCAGCACGACTACAGGATCCTACGAGCAGTACTTC
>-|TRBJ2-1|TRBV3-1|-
CASSPTRDSYNEQFF
TGTGCCAGCAGCCCCACCCGAGACTCCTACAATGAGCAGTTCTTC
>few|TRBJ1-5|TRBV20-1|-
CSAPDGLNQPQHF
TGCAGTGCTCCGGACGGACTCAATCAGCCCCAGCATTTT
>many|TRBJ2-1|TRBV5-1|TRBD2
CASSLAPGTSWGEQFF
TGCGCCAGCAGCTTGGCGCCCGGGACTAGTTGGGGTGAGCAGTTCTTC
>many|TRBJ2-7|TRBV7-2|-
CASSPLDSYEQYF
TGTGCCAGCAGCCCCTTGGACTCCTACGAGCAGTACTTC
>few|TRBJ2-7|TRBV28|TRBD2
CASREAGGTYEQYF
TGTGCCAGCAGGGAAGCGGGAGGAACCTACGAGCAGTACTTC
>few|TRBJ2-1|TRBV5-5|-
CASSFLQAREQFF
TGTGCCAGCAGCTTCCTTCAGGCTAGAGAGCAGTTCTTC
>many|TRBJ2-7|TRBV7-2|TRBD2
CASSYSGSTYEQYF
TGTGCCAGCAGCTATAGCGGGAGTACTTACGAGCAGTACTTC
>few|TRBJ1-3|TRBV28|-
CASSSAQAGPGNTIYF
TGTGCCAGCAGTTCCGCCCAGGCAGGGCCTGGAAACACCATATATTTT
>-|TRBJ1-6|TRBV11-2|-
CASSSRTQLSYNSPLHF
TGTGCCAGCAGTTCGAGGACGCAACTCTCCTATAATTCACCCCTCCACTTT
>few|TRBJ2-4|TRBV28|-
CASSPYSSKNIQYF
TGTGCCAGCAGTCCGTACTCATCCAAAAACATTCAGTACTTC
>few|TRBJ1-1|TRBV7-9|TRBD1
CASTQSGQGWAFF
TGTGCCAGCACCCAATCTGGACAGGGTTGGGCTTTCTTT
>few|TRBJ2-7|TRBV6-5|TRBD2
CASSYDGLEEQYF
TGTGCCAGCAGTTACGACGGACTAGAGGAGCAGTACTTC
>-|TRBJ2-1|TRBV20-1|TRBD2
CSATPGLDVGGQFF
TGCAGTGCAACTCCGGGACTAGACGTAGGTGGGCAGTTCTTC
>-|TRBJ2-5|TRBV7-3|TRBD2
CASSRSSGRGETQYF
TGTGCCAGCAGCCGGTCAAGCGGGAGGGGTGAGACCCAGTACTTC
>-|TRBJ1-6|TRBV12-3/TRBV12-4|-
CASSLFRGRNSPLHF
TGTGCCAGCAGTTTGTTCCGGGGGCGTAATTCACCCCTCCACTTT